Listed below are T cell receptor beta chains from one sample, sequenced in a study of blood T cell repertoires in COVID-19. Generated by immunoSEQ multiplex PCR, the TCRdb table keeps only in-frame clones and is missing some. Of more than 150,000 clones in the sample, approximately 84% were seen once. Sequenced input: peripheral blood. These receptors originate from a human donor in a cohort sampled during active COVID-19. The CDR3 runs from the conserved cysteine through the conserved F or W. Each record gives: D gene, V gene, J gene, CDR3 length, CDR3 protein. The D gene is left open where the match is weak.

>-|TRBV5-4|TRBJ2-7|15
CASSLWGGRQNEQYF
>TRBD1|TRBV18|TRBJ2-7|18
CASSKRAPTGTGAYEQYF
>TRBD1|TRBV5-1|TRBJ2-7|14
CASTHFDRVSEQYF
>-|TRBV29-1|TRBJ2-3|12
CSVGATTDTQYF
>-|TRBV7-2|TRBJ2-7|15
CASSFGADSSYEQYF
>TRBD1|TRBV10-3|TRBJ1-6|14
CAIGRDRENSPLHF
>-|TRBV5-8|TRBJ2-1|17
CASSLGPGASSYNEQFF
>TRBD2|TRBV2|TRBJ2-4|14
CASISGGTKNIQYF
>TRBD1|TRBV4-1|TRBJ1-1|15
CASSLRQGTSTEAFF
>TRBD2|TRBV4-1|TRBJ2-1|15
CASSPTSGGRNEQFF
>TRBD1|TRBV2|TRBJ1-6|13
CASRDRDHSPLHF
>TRBD1|TRBV27|TRBJ2-7|17
CASSRTGLGKSSYEQYF
>-|TRBV11-2|TRBJ2-7|16
CASSSHSAGAPYEQYF
>-|TRBV5-6|TRBJ1-1|13
CASSFGGAYEAFF
>TRBD1|TRBV7-9|TRBJ1-2|15
CASSSSGGAGYGYTF
>-|TRBV11-2|TRBJ1-1|14
CASSLVTGGTEAFF
>-|TRBV20-1|TRBJ1-2|14
CSASLSTANYGYTF
>TRBD2|TRBV28|TRBJ2-1|15
CASSSLGGSNNEQFF
>-|TRBV12-3/TRBV12-4|TRBJ1-5|13
CASSYAGNQPQHF
>-|TRBV20-1|TRBJ1-1|13
CSASPGSATEAFF
>-|TRBV6-6|TRBJ1-6|15
CAVLEGLVYNSPLHF
>-|TRBV5-5|TRBJ2-7|11
CASSSGEEQYF
>TRBD1|TRBV2|TRBJ1-3|16
CASSTRTGVNGNTIYF
>-|TRBV7-9|TRBJ1-1|14
CASSLGQSNTEAFF
>-|TRBV11-3|TRBJ1-6|14
CASSLSSTGSPLHF
>TRBD2|TRBV2|TRBJ2-5|14
CASILGGGRETQYF
>TRBD1|TRBV5-6|TRBJ1-5|16
CASSLASGGAEQPQHF
>TRBD2|TRBV14|TRBJ2-7|13
CASSQDWGGEQYF
>-|TRBV18|TRBJ2-7|12
CASRTESGEQYF
>-|TRBV6-5|TRBJ1-2|12
CASSLGLYGYTF
>-|TRBV5-6|TRBJ2-6|14
CATSGFSGANVLTF
>-|TRBV19|TRBJ1-2|14
CASSTLTGNYGYTF
>TRBD1|TRBV7-6|TRBJ1-6|15
CASSPGTGEDSPLHF
>TRBD2|TRBV5-4|TRBJ2-3|15
CASSFRAGGGDTQYF
>TRBD1|TRBV4-1|TRBJ1-2|20
CASSPLGSLDRVFANYGYTF
>-|TRBV12-3/TRBV12-4|TRBJ2-7|12
CASRGATYEQYF
>-|TRBV7-2|TRBJ2-5|16
CASSSDLYLDSGTQYF
>TRBD2|TRBV7-2|TRBJ2-7|16
CASSYGLAGWRYEQYF
>TRBD1|TRBV7-9|TRBJ1-3|18
CASSLAPGTGYSGNTIYF
>-|TRBV6-5|TRBJ1-2|15
CASRGKSEQGSGYTF
>-|TRBV5-6|TRBJ2-7|16
CASSLRAGSLTYEQYF
>-|TRBV18|TRBJ1-5|13
CASSPLSNQPQHF
>-|TRBV29-1|TRBJ2-7|14
CSADRYGDTYEQYF
>-|TRBV28|TRBJ1-5|15
CASSPSRVTNQPQHF
>-|TRBV21-1|TRBJ2-5|14
CASSIGTGGKTQYF
>TRBD1|TRBV2|TRBJ1-4|14
CASSIGTEAEKLFF
>TRBD1|TRBV5-5|TRBJ1-2|14
CASSYGQGAVGYTF
>-|TRBV5-1|TRBJ1-1|15
CASSPEDRGLTEAFF
>-|TRBV19|TRBJ1-4|14
CASSISTGNEKLFF
>TRBD1|TRBV19|TRBJ2-1|15
CASSVGQRSYNEQFF
>-|TRBV15|TRBJ2-7|15
CATSRELAAVYEQYF
>-|TRBV7-6|TRBJ1-1|14
CASSSTGSVAEAFF
>-|TRBV7-9|TRBJ2-7|15
CASSFMSGQGYEQYF
>TRBD1|TRBV29-1|TRBJ1-2|15
CSVEEGDRASYGYTF
>TRBD1|TRBV6-5|TRBJ2-7|15
CASSPRQGISYEQYF